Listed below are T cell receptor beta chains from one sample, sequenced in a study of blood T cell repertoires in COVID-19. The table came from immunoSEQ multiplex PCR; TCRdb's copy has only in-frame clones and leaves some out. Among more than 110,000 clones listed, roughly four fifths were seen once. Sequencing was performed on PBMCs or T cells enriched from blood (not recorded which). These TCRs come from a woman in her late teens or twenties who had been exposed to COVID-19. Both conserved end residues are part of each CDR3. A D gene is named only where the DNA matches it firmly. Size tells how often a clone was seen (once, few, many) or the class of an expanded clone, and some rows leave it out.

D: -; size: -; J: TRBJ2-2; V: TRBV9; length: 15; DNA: TGTGCCAGCAGCGCCCCTACTTCGAGGGCCGGGGAGCTGTTTTTT; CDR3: CASSAPTSRAGELFF
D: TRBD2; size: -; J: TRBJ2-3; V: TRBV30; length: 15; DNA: TGTGCTACATCCGGGACTAGCGGGGTCACAGATACGCAGTATTTT; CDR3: CATSGTSGVTDTQYF
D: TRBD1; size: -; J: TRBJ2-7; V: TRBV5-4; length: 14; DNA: TGTGCCAGCAGCTTGGATGGACAGGTCTACGAGCAGTACTTC; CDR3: CASSLDGQVYEQYF
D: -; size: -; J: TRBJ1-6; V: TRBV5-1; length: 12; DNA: TGCGCCAGCAGCTTGGACGGTTCACCCCTCCACTTT; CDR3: CASSLDGSPLHF
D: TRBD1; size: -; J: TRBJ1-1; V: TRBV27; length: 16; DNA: TGTGCCAGCAGTCCCCACCCAGGGGGCGGACGTACTGAAGCTTTCTTT; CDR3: CASSPHPGGGRTEAFF
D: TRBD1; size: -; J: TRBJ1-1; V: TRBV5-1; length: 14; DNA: TGCGCCAGCAGCGACGCGCGGACAGGGTCTGAAGCTTTCTTT; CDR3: CASSDARTGSEAFF
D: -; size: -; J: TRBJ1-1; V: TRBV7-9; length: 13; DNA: TGTGCCAGCAGCGTACAGGGATTCCCTGAAGCTTTCTTT; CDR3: CASSVQGFPEAFF
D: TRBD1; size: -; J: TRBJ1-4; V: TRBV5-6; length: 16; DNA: TGTGCCAGCAGCTTACAGGGGGCTGGGACTAATGAAAAACTGTTTTTT; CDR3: CASSLQGAGTNEKLFF
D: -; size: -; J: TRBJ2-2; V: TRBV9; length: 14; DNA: TGTGCCAGCAGCGTCACAGGGATTGCCGGGGAGCTGTTTTTT; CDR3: CASSVTGIAGELFF
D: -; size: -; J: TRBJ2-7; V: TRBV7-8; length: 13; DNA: TGTGCCAGCACCTTTTCTCGGGGGAACGAGCAGTACTTC; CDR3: CASTFSRGNEQYF
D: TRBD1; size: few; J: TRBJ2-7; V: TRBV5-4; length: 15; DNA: TGTGCCAGCAGCTTGGCCCGGGACAGGGGTAACGAGCAGTACTTC; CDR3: CASSLARDRGNEQYF
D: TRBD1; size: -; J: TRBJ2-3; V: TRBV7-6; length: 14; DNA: TGTGCCAGCAGCCCAAGGGGGCGCACAGATACGCAGTATTTT; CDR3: CASSPRGRTDTQYF
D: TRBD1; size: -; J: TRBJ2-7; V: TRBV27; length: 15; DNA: TGTGCCAGCAGGAGACAGCACAGGGGTTCCTACGAGCAGTACTTC; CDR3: CASRRQHRGSYEQYF
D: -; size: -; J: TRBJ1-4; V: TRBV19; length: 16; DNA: TGTGCCAGTCGACCGGGCCTAGGCCTCGCGGGTGAAAAACTGTTTTTT; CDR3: CASRPGLGLAGEKLFF
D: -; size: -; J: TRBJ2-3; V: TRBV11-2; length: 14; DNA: TGTGCCAGCACTAGGGGGGGGGCGGCGGATACGCAGTATTTT; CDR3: CASTRGGAADTQYF
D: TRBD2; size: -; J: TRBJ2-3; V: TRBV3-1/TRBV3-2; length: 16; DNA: TGTGCCAGCAGCCGCGGACTAGCGGGAGGTCAAGATACGCAGTATTTT; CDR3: CASSRGLAGGQDTQYF
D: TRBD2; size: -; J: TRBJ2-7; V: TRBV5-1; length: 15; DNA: TGCGCCAGCAGCTTGTCCGGACTAGCGGGAGGGGAGCAGTACTTC; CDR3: CASSLSGLAGGEQYF
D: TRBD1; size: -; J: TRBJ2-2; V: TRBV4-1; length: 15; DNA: TGCGCCAGCGGGCTGGACAGGGCTGGGTCCGGGGAGCTGTTTTTT; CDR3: CASGLDRAGSGELFF
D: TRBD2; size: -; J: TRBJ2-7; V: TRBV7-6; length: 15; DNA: TGTGCCAGCAGCTTAACGGGACTAGCGGGAGACGAGCAGTACTTC; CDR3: CASSLTGLAGDEQYF
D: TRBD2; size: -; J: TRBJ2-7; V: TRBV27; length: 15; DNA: TGTGCCAGCAGTGCAAGCGGGAGGGCCGGGTACGAGCAGTACTTC; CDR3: CASSASGRAGYEQYF
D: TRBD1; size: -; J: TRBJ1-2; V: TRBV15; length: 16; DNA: TGTGCCACCAGCAGCACCGAATCAGACAGGGGGGGTGGCTACACCTTC; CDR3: CATSSTESDRGGGYTF
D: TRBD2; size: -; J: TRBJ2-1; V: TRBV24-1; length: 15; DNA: TGTGCCACCAGTCGGACTAGCGGGAAAAACAATGAGCAGTTCTTC; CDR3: CATSRTSGKNNEQFF
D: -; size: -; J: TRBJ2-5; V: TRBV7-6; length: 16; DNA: TGTGCCAGCAGCCGGTTTAGGGGCCCAAGTCCAGAGACCCAGTACTTC; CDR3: CASSRFRGPSPETQYF
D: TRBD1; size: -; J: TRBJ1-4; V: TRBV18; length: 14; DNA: TGTGCCAGCTCACAGGGGGCCTTAAATGAAAAACTGTTTTTT; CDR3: CASSQGALNEKLFF
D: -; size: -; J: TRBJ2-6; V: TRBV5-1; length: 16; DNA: TGCGCCAGCAGCTTGGTCGGTAGCTCTGGGGCCAACGTCCTGACTTTC; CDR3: CASSLVGSSGANVLTF
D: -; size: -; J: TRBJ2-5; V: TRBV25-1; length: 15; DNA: TGTGCCAGCAGCGTATCCCGAGGGGGGGCAGAGACCCAGTACTTC; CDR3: CASSVSRGGAETQYF
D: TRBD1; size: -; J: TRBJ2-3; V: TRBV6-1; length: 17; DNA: TGTGCCAGCAGTGAAGACAGGGGGCCGCTCAGCACAGATACGCAGTATTTT; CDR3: CASSEDRGPLSTDTQYF
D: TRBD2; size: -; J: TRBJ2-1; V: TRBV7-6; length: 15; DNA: TGTGCCAGCAGCCTCCGGACTAGTCCCTACAATGAGCAGTTCTTC; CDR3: CASSLRTSPYNEQFF
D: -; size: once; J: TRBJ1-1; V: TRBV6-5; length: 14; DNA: TGTGCCAGCAGTAACAGGGCCGCGAACACTGAAGCTTTCTTT; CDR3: CASSNRAANTEAFF
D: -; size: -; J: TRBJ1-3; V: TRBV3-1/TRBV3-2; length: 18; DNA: TGTGCCAGCAGCCAAGATATCCAGATTTCTTCGTCCGGAAACACCATATATTTT; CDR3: CASSQDIQISSSGNTIYF
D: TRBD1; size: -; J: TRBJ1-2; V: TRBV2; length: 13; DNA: TGTGCCAGCAGTGGGACAGGGCCCTATGGCTACACCTTC; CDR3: CASSGTGPYGYTF
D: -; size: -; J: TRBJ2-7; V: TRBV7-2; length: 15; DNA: TGTGCCAGCAGCTTAGCCTCGGGAGTAGGCTACGAGCAGTACTTC; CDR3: CASSLASGVGYEQYF
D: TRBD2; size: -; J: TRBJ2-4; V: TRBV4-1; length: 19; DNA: TGCGCCAGCAGCCAAGGACTAGCGGGAGTCACGCTAGCCAAAAACATTCAGTACTTC; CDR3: CASSQGLAGVTLAKNIQYF
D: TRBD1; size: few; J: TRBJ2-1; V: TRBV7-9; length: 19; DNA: TGTGCCAGCAGCTCATCCGGACAGGGGGCGTTAGAGGCTTACAATGAGCAGTTCTTC; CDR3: CASSSSGQGALEAYNEQFF
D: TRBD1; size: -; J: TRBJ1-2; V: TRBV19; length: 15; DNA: TGTGCCAGTAGTATTTCAGGGGACAGTCTATATGGCTACACCTTC; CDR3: CASSISGDSLYGYTF
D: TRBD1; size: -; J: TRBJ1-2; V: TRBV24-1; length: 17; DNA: TGTGCCACCAGTGACACCAGGGACAGCCAAACCCTCTATGGCTACACCTTC; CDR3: CATSDTRDSQTLYGYTF
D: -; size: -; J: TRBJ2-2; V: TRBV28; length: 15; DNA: TGTGCCAGCAGTTCTATAAGGGGAAACACCGGGGAGCTGTTTTTT; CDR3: CASSSIRGNTGELFF
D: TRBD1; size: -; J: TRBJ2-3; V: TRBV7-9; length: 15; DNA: TGTGCCAGCAGCCCCGGGACAGGGGTATCAGATACGCAGTATTTT; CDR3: CASSPGTGVSDTQYF
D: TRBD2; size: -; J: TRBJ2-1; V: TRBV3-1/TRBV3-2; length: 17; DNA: TGTGCCAGCACCGCGTCTCTGTTGGCGGGAGTAGGGAATGAGCAGTTCTTC; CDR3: CASTASLLAGVGNEQFF
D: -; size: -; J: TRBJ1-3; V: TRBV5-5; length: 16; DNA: TGTGCCAGCAGCTTGGCCCCCGGGTTATCTGGAAACACCATATATTTT; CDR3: CASSLAPGLSGNTIYF
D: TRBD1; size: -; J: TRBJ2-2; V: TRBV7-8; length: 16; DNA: TGTGCCAGCAGCAGAACCGGGACAGCAAACACCGGGGAGCTGTTTTTT; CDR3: CASSRTGTANTGELFF
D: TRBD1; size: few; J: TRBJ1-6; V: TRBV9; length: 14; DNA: TGTGCCAGCAGCGTAGAACAGGGGGATTCACCCCTCCACTTT; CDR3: CASSVEQGDSPLHF
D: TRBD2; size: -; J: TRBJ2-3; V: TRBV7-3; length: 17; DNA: TGTGCCAGCAGCCCAACGGGAGCGGGGTCTGGAACAGATACGCAGTATTTT; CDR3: CASSPTGAGSGTDTQYF
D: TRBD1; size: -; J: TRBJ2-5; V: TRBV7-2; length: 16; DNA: TGTGCCAGCAGCTTAAGGTGGACAGGGGTTCGGGAGACCCAGTACTTC; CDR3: CASSLRWTGVRETQYF
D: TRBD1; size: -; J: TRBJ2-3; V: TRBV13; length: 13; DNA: TGTGCCAGCAGCTTAGAGGGGGACAGGGGTTTGTATTTT; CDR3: CASSLEGDRGLYF
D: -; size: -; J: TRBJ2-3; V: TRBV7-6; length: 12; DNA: TGTGCCAGCAAGCGGGTCACAGATACGCAGTATTTT; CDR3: CASKRVTDTQYF
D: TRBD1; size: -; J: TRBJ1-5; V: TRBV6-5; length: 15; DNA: TGTGCCAGCAGTCCGGACAGGGGGCGAACTCAGCCCCAGCATTTT; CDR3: CASSPDRGRTQPQHF
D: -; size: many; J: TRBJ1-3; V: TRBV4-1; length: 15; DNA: TGCGCCAGCAGCCAAGATCCGTGGCAGAGAAACACCATATATTTT; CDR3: CASSQDPWQRNTIYF
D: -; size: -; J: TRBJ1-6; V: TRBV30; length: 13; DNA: TGTGCCTGGTGCAGGGGAGGGGATTCACCCCTCCACTTT; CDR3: CAWCRGGDSPLHF
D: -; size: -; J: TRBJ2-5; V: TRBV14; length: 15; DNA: TGTGCCAGCAGCCGTGCCGGACTGCCTCAAGAGACCCAGTACTTC; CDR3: CASSRAGLPQETQYF
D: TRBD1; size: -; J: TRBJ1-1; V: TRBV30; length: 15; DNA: TGTGCCTGGAACTCCCCGACAGGGAAGAACACTGAAGCTTTCTTT; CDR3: CAWNSPTGKNTEAFF